This entry concerns a single T cell receptor beta chain. V lost 7 bases and J 4 bases, leaving 13 bases between the germline ends. This CDR3 spans 13 amino acids. Germline V CDR1 and CDR2: ENHRY, SYGVKD. This record comes from a study of blood T cell repertoires in COVID-19. Study information: Sample material is recorded as cDNA or gDNA derived from T cells, B-cell-depleted T cells, or PBMCs.

Living in about two dozen US areas, the participants were between roughly 18 and 90 years of age. Libraries were prepared by immunoSEQ multiplex PCR; TCRdb keeps only in-frame clonotypes and omits some of them. This sample has about 440,000 clones, with less than 95% found just once. The source material was PBMCs or T cells enriched from blood (not recorded which). This receptor was taken from a man younger than 35 who had recovered from COVID-19. V usage is TRBV10-3 and J usage is TRBJ1-2, with a tentative D call TRBD1 (5 bases). The CDR3 loop is CAIKNSGGYGYTF. CDR3 nucleotides: TGTGCCATCAAGAACTCCGGGGGCTATGGCTACACCTTC.